Below, 32 T cell receptor beta chains from the same sample are listed, as sequenced in a study of T-cell reconstitution after alpha-beta-depleted transplantation in children. Unique molecular identifiers were incorporated when the TCRbeta library was constructed. In TCRdb, the PCR reads were re-called with MiXCR into one record per CDR3 protein. Among 77,000 or so distinct CDR3 sequences listed, 15% to 20% were seen once. The source was PBMCs, mostly from graft donor cells, collected 360 days after TCRalphabeta/CD19-depleted stem cell transplant. The origin of the receptors is a male patient aged 2-10 years who had a stem cell transplant for acute lymphoblastic leukemia, so the T cells may come from the graft donor.

A few counts support this clonotype. This chain uses TRBV12-3 or TRBV12-4 with TRBJ1-1; weak D call: TRBD1 (6 bases). CDR3 length: 11 amino acids. V gave up 6 bases and J gave up 7 bases, with 9 bases separating them. DNA for the CDR3: TGTGCCAGCAGCAACAGGGTTGAAGCTTTCTTT. Its translation is CASSNRVEAFF.

This rearrangement joins TRBV7-9 to TRBJ2-2; TRBD2 matches 11 bases. The germline CDR1 and CDR2 sequences are SEHNR and FQNEAQ (reference sequence). The CDR3 loop spans 14 amino acids. J was trimmed by 8 bases and V by 4 bases; bases with no gene match: 3. CDR3 sequence reads: CASSSLAGAGELFF. CDR3 nucleotides: TGTGCCAGCAGCTCACTAGCGGGAGCTGGGGAGCTGTTTTTT.

This clonotype was seen more than once but under ten times. The chain is built from TRBV6-5 and TRBJ2-3; the D gene is possibly TRBD1 (6 bases). Germline loops: CDR1 MNHEY, CDR2 SVGAGI. V was cut by 2 bases and J by 0 bases, with 9 bases left in between. CDR3 length: 15 amino acids. The CDR3 coding sequence is TGTGCCAGCAGTTACAAGACAGGAAGCACAGATACGCAGTATTTT. This sequence encodes CASSYKTGSTDTQYF.

Only a few counts were recorded for this clonotype. This chain uses TRBV5-1 with TRBJ2-3; D is undetermined. The V gene's germline CDR1 is SGHRS and CDR2 YFSETQ. With 0 bases removed from V and 0 bases from J, the gap between germline ends came to 8 bases. CDR3 length: 15 amino acids. The chain's CDR3 is CASSLDPRSTDTQYF. In DNA form, the CDR3 reads TGCGCCAGCAGCTTGGATCCCAGAAGCACAGATACGCAGTATTTT.

There are a few counts of this clonotype. This chain connects TRBV6-5 to TRBJ2-7; possible D gene TRBD1, 5 bases. CDR1 is MNHEY and CDR2 is SVGAGI in the germline V gene. V was pared by 0 bases and J by 4 bases, with 13 bases between. CDR3 size: 15 residues. This CDR3 is CASSYSSAQGYEQYF. In DNA form, the CDR3 reads TGTGCCAGCAGTTACTCGAGTGCCCAGGGATACGAGCAGTACTTC.

This clonotype was counted between two and nine times. The J gene is TRBJ2-3, the V gene TRBV6-5; 9 nucleotides line up with TRBD2. Germline V gene lookup returns CDR1 MNHEY and CDR2 SVGAGI. The CDR3 extends over 16 amino acids. Trimming removed 0 bases from V and 4 bases from J; junction bases left unmatched: 5. The CDR3 coding sequence is TGTGCCAGCAGTTACTCAGGTAGCGGGAGCGCAGATACGCAGTATTTT. As protein: CASSYSGSGSADTQYF.

This clonotype was observed many times. The J gene is TRBJ2-1, the V gene TRBV20-1, with 8 bases matching TRBD2. Unmatched junction bases numbered 4, after V lost 0 bases and J lost 0 bases. Germline lookup yields CDR1 DFQATT and CDR2 SNEGSKA (reference sequence). The length of the CDR3 is 16 residues. The CDR3 DNA is TGCAGTGCTAGAGATCTAGCGGGTCACTCCTACAATGAGCAGTTCTTC. Translation: CSARDLAGHSYNEQFF.

The chain uses TRBV11-3 and TRBJ2-2; D uncertain. This CDR3 comprises 16 residues. The ends were cut back, 5 bases at V and 4 bases at J, with 17 bases in the middle. In germline, CDR1 is SGHNT, CDR2 YENEEA. The CDR3 is CASSPSPRTRTGELFF. CDR3 DNA: TGTGCCAGCAGCCCATCGCCGAGGACGCGCACCGGGGAGCTGTTTTTT.

This clonotype was detected only a few times. The J gene is TRBJ2-5, the V gene TRBV20-1; 8 bases agree with TRBD1. This CDR3 spans 14 amino acids. V shed 6 bases, J shed 3 bases, and the junction held 9 bases outside the gene matches. CDR1 and CDR2 (germline): DFQATT, SNEGSKA (reference sequence). The CDR3 coding sequence is TGCAGTGCGAACGCGGGACAGGAGGAAGAGACCCAGTACTTC. Protein product: CSANAGQEEETQYF.

This clonotype was detected a few times. The gene calls are TRBV20-1 and TRBJ1-4; D is uncertain. Germline V gene data show CDR1 as DFQATT and CDR2 as SNEGSKA (reference sequence). With 1 base removed from V and 11 bases from J, the gap between germline ends came to 11 bases. The CDR3 length is 12 residues. CDR3 DNA sequence: TGCAGTGCTAGAGGCCGGGGATCTAAACTGTTTTTT. This codes for CSARGRGSKLFF.

The rearrangement uses TRBV5-1 and TRBJ1-6; D perhaps matches TRBD1 (5 bases). This CDR3 is built from 16 residues. Deletions cut 4 bases from V and 7 bases from J, with 18 bases between. CDR1 and CDR2 from the germline V gene are SGHRS and YFSETQ. The CDR3, as DNA: TGCGCCAGCAGCACCCTCCCAGAGGGGAGGAATTCACCCCTCCACTTT. Residues: CASSTLPEGRNSPLHF. The variable domain in full, with the rest retrieved from reference TRBV5-1 and TRBJ1-6, is KAGVTQTPRYLIKTRGQQVTLSCSPISGHRSVSWYQQTPGQGLQFLFEYFSETQRNKGNFPGRFSGRQFSNSRSEMNVSTLELGDSALYLCASSTLPEGRNSPLHFGNGTRLTVT.

This chain links TRBV29-1 with TRBJ2-7, with 8 bases fitting TRBD1. Looked up from germline, CDR1 is SQVTM and CDR2 is ANQGSEA. This CDR3 has 13 residues. After removal of 4 bases from V and 0 bases from J, the junction contained 2 bases not matched to a gene. Here the CDR3 reads CSVGQGNSYEQYF. The CDR3, as DNA: TGCAGCGTTGGACAGGGGAACTCCTACGAGCAGTACTTC.

The rearrangement links TRBV28 to TRBJ2-1; 7 bases are a match to TRBD1. The germline V gene encodes CDR1 MDHEN and CDR2 SYDVKM. Losses at the gene ends were 5 bases for V and 2 bases for J; bases not matched to a gene: 3. The CDR3 covers 14 residues. In DNA, the CDR3 is TGTGCCAGCAGTGGACAGGAAACCTACAATGAGCAGTTCTTC. Translated, it gives CASSGQETYNEQFF.

This clonotype was counted at least ten times. For the CDR3, the DNA is TGTGCCAGCAGTTACAGTTGGCTAGCGACTTACAATGAGCAGTTCTTC. Its protein is CASSYSWLATYNEQFF. This sequence joins TRBV6-5 and TRBJ2-1, with D perhaps matching TRBD2 (6 bases). Trimming shortened V by 2 bases and J by 4 bases, and 15 bases separated the two germline ends. CDR3 length: 16 amino acids. Per the germline V gene, CDR1 is MNHEY and CDR2 is SVGAGI.

This chain connects TRBV7-2 to TRBJ2-3, with TRBD2 matching 8 bases. The germline CDR1 and CDR2 sequences are SGHTA and FQGNSA. The CDR3 runs to 15 residues. V trimming: 3 bases; J trimming: 5 bases; junction bases outside the gene matches: 7. CDR3 nucleotides: TGTGCCAGCAGCTTGGGCGGGAGCGGGGGAGATACGCAGTATTTT. As protein: CASSLGGSGGDTQYF.

This sequence joins TRBV11-2 and TRBJ2-2; weak D call: TRBD1 (6 bases). The CDR3 sequence is 16 residues long. V lost 3 bases and J lost 7, with 18 bases in between. CDR1 is SGHAT and CDR2 is FQNNGV in the germline V gene. CDR3 DNA: TGTGCCAGCAGCTTTACCAACAGGGAATGGGGCGGGGAGCTGTTTTTT. Translating it yields CASSFTNREWGGELFF.

This clonotype was seen more than once but under ten times. The chain couples TRBV12-3 or TRBV12-4 to TRBJ2-1; no definite D call. V shed 3 bases and J shed 7 bases, with 13 bases lying between them. This CDR3 is 14 amino acids long. The chain's CDR3 is CASSFLGPPNEQFF. The CDR3 DNA sequence: TGTGCCAGCAGTTTCCTAGGCCCCCCGAATGAGCAGTTCTTC.

Only a few counts were recorded for this clonotype. V gene TRBV7-8 combines with J gene TRBJ2-1; D is undetermined. The CDR3 consists of 11 residues. Trimming left V 1 base short and J 12 bases short, with 7 bases between. Germline V gene data show CDR1 as SGHVS and CDR2 as FQNEAQ. The CDR3, as DNA: TGTGCCAGCAGCTTAGGGCTGTTGCAGTTCTTC. Its protein product is CASSLGLLQFF.

The CDR3 DNA sequence: TGTGCCACCCAGAAAGGTGACTCCTACAATGAGCAGTTCTTC. This encodes CATQKGDSYNEQFF. The chain employs TRBV10-3 and TRBJ2-1, with D unresolved. This CDR3 has 14 amino acids. Germline CDR1 is ENHRY and CDR2 is SYGVKD. Trimming removed 10 bases from V and 0 bases from J, with 13 bases in between.

The chain links TRBV11-2 to TRBJ2-1; the D gene is possibly TRBD2 (6 bases). V lost 3 bases and J 3 bases, leaving 9 bases between the germline ends. The CDR3 totals 14 residues. CDR1 is SGHAT, CDR2 FQNNGV, per germline. The CDR3 DNA is TGTGCCAGCAGCTTGGCGGGACTCTACAATGAGCAGTTCTTC. This encodes CASSLAGLYNEQFF.

The table lists this clonotype with a count of one. The V and J genes are TRBV4-2 and TRBJ2-1, with 9 positions matching TRBD2. The CDR3 has 18 residues. Germline V lookup: CDR1 LGHNA, CDR2 YNFKEQ. V trimming: 0 bases; J trimming: 0 bases; junction bases outside the gene matches: 6. CDR3 region: CASSQDTSGWSSYNEQFF. CDR3 DNA sequence: TGTGCCAGCAGCCAAGATACTAGCGGGTGGAGCTCCTACAATGAGCAGTTCTTC.

This clonotype was observed many times. The rearrangement uses TRBV6-5 and TRBJ2-4; D is ambiguous. The V and J ends lost 0 bases and 0 bases respectively, with 9 bases between them. This CDR3 has 16 amino acids. Germline assignment: CDR1 MNHEY and CDR2 SVGAGI. CDR3 DNA: TGTGCCAGCAGTTACTCCCCAGGAGTAGCCAAAAACATTCAGTACTTC. Residues: CASSYSPGVAKNIQYF.

The CDR3 DNA reads TGTGCCAGCAGCTTACCAGTCCGGAACACCGGGGAGCTGTTTTTT. It yields the protein CASSLPVRNTGELFF. The chain couples TRBV7-2 to TRBJ2-2; D unresolved. Germline V lookup: CDR1 SGHTA, CDR2 FQGNSA. CDR3 length: 15 residues. The germline V and J ends were trimmed by 2 bases and 1 base, with 8 bases remaining between them.

The rearrangement joins TRBV11-2 to TRBJ2-3, with D perhaps TRBD2 (5 bases). Germline V gene sequence: CDR1 SGHAT, CDR2 FQNNGV. This CDR3 has 17 residues. The V gene lost 1 base and the J gene lost 3 bases, with 17 bases spanning the gap. CDR3 region: CASSLGRRSGGTDTQYF. In nucleotides, the CDR3 is TGTGCCAGCAGCTTAGGGCGGCGGTCGGGCGGGACAGATACGCAGTATTTT.

This clonotype was counted at least ten times. The gene calls are TRBV12-3 or TRBV12-4 and TRBJ2-7, with 10 bases lining up with TRBD1. The CDR3 runs 15 residues. The V and J ends lost 5 bases and 1 base, in that order; junction bases with no gene match: 5. The chain's CDR3 is CASSVRDRGSYEQYF. The CDR3 DNA reads TGTGCCAGCAGTGTCCGGGACAGGGGATCCTACGAGCAGTACTTC.

The gene calls are TRBV12-3 or TRBV12-4 and TRBJ1-6; 8 bases fit TRBD1. This CDR3 is 15 amino acids long. V lost 5 bases to trimming and J lost 10 bases; unmatched junction nucleotides: 10. The CDR3 region has the DNA TGTGCCAGCAGTCCCCGGACAGGGAGGGGATCACCCCTCCACTTT. Protein product: CASSPRTGRGSPLHF.

A few counts support this clonotype. The CDR3 DNA is TGTGCCAGCAGCAAAGATCCAGAGGGGAGGGCGCCAAGAGTGGATGAAAAACTGTTTTTT. The encoded protein is CASSKDPEGRAPRVDEKLFF. The chain couples TRBV21-1 to TRBJ1-4. TRBV21-1 corresponds to a pseudogene. The CDR3 spans 20 residues.

The table lists this clonotype with a few counts. The rearrangement uses TRBV4-1 and TRBJ2-5; D perhaps matches TRBD1 (5 bases). In germline, CDR1 is MGHRA, CDR2 YSYEKL. CDR3 length equals 15 residues. Trimming took 0 bases from V and 2 from J, leaving 10 bases between them. The CDR3 sequence: CASSQDRAPQETQYF. CDR3 in DNA: TGCGCCAGCAGCCAAGACAGGGCCCCTCAAGAGACCCAGTACTTC.

This clonotype was seen a handful of times. As DNA, the CDR3 is TGTGCCAGCAGTTACGACAGGGCGGTTAAGACCCAGTACTTC. Protein: CASSYDRAVKTQYF. The chain recombines TRBV6-5 with TRBJ2-5; 7 nucleotides agree with TRBD1. V lost 2 bases and J lost 6; bases outside the gene matches: 6. The CDR3 loop spans 14 amino acids. CDR1 and CDR2 from the germline V gene are MNHEY and SVGAGI.

The chain uses TRBV5-1 and TRBJ2-3; D gene ambiguous. Per the germline V gene, CDR1 is SGHRS and CDR2 is YFSETQ. V shed 3 bases and J shed 0 bases, with 14 bases lying between them. This CDR3 has 16 amino acids. As DNA, the CDR3 is TGCGCCAGCAGCTCCCTTTCAGCAACTAGCACAGATACGCAGTATTTT. The encoded protein is CASSSLSATSTDTQYF.

A remark on this clonotype: One end of the junction varies from germline; a read error may be responsible. The chain employs TRBV5-1 and TRBJ2-1, with D possibly called TRBD1 or TRBD2 (5 bases each). The CDR3 is 13 residues long. Germline-derived CDR1 and CDR2 are SGHRS and YFSETQ. CDR3 sequence: CASSLAGRNVQFF. In DNA form, the CDR3 reads TGCGCCAGCAGCTTGGCAGGGAGAAATGTGCAGTTCTTC.

This clonotype was seen at least ten times. Written as DNA, the CDR3 is TGCGCCAGCAGCTTGGAAGCTAGCGGGCCTCAGTTCTTC. Residues: CASSLEASGPQFF. This rearrangement joins TRBV5-1 to TRBJ2-1, with 8 bases lining up with TRBD2. The CDR3 contains 13 residues. Looked up from germline, CDR1 is SGHRS and CDR2 is YFSETQ. Trimming cost V 0 bases and J 13 bases; bases outside gene matches: 6.